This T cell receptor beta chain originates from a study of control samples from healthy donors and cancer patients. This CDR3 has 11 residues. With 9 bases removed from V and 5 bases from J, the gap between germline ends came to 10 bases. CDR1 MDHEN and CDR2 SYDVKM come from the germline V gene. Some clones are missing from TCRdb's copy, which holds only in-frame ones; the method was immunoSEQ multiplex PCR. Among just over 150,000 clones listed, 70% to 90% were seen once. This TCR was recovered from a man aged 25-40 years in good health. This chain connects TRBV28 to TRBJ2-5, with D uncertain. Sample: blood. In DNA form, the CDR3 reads TGTGCCAGTGGTAGGGCTGAGACCCAGTACTTC. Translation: CASGRAETQYF.